This paragraph reports one T cell receptor (beta chain). What antigen it recognizes has not been identified. Base qualities were left out, and no much larger clone turns up one base away. The sample's time point, from its label and the paper: sample taken at primary tumor resection. Without any cell sorting, TCR sequencing was performed on whole RNA extracted either from tumor and nontumor lung tissue or from cryopreserved PBMC samples. Samples were obtained from about 75 patients with early-stage, untreated non-small cell lung cancer from the lung TRACERx cohort. A patient was chosen for TCR sequencing only when enough RNA was available from at least two tumor regions. Libraries were prepared through 5' RACE. For sequencing, a NextSeq 500 was employed. In the TCR library protocol, a unique molecular identifier was attached to each TCR cDNA molecule so that PCR and sequencing errors could be corrected. The paper's data handling went like this. TCR identification, UMI-based error correction and CDR3 extraction were performed with Decombinator tools. TCRs above a frequency of 2 per 1,000, corresponding to the top 1% of the tumor frequency distribution, were defined as expanded. Rényi diversity was computed with the R vegan package after subsampling each repertoire 100 times to 5,000 TCRs. To build CDR3 similarity networks, amino acid triplet string-kernel similarity was used, and CDR3s were connected when their pairwise similarity was above 0.82. In-frame beta chains were kept once TCRdb had trimmed the public reads at Q25 with fastp and called clones with MiXCR. A single entry per CDR3 protein holds the most common genes and DNA from its merged rows. It is TCRdb's table, rather than the study itself, that gives the V and J calls and clone size. The sample contains about 85,000 distinct CDR3 sequences, approximately 20% of them found a single time. The top ten clones comprise around 5.9% of the sample.

This sample is part of a study of spatial heterogeneity in lung cancer (dated by TCRdb to the late 2010s). Study-level background: Beta-chain transcripts were consistently detected in greater numbers than alpha-chain transcripts, which likely reflects a higher abundance of beta-chain transcripts. At surgery, both alpha and beta chains were TCR-sequenced in over 200 tumor regions, 63 to 65 matched nontumor lung samples and a few dozen PBMC samples. In the raw uncorrected reads, each unique combination of TCR and UMI appeared more than ten times on average. The study linked features of the TCR repertoire to counts of nonsynonymous mutations, which were determined by whole-exome sequencing of tumor tissue. In non-small cell lung cancer, the study made a quantitative comparison of TCR alpha and beta repertoires among multiple tumor regions, matched nontumor lung and blood.

On the study overall, not on this receptor specifically: Additional single-cell paired TCR alpha and beta sequencing was considered necessary to confirm, at a functional level, the hypothesis that regional TCRs recognize regional mutations. Ubiquitous expanded tumor TCRs were found in blood more often at tumor resection than at routine follow-up.

The receptor was isolated from a male donor with early-stage non-small cell lung cancer. Specimen: PBMCs, collected at surgery.

The nucleotide sequence is given as TGTGCCAGCAGTGAAGGAGGAGGCACAGATACGCAGTATTTT. Translation gives CASSEGGGTDTQYF. The sequence is built from TRBV2 and TRBJ2-3; no D segment can be confidently identified. Reading the germline V gene gives CDR1 SNHLY and CDR2 FYNNEI. The junction shows trimming of 1 base on V and 1 base on J, plus 6 bases between the germline ends. From the cysteine through the phenylalanine, the CDR3 covers 14 amino acids. The sequence is cut down to CDR3 DNA, 42 bases in frame from base 1.